This T cell receptor beta chain was profiled in a study of molecular identifiers for immune sequencing clone quantification. Previously published methods and listed TCR primers were used for the bulk TCR libraries. TCRdb passed the PCR reads through MiXCR, listing each CDR3 protein once. The sample lists more than 550,000 distinct CDR3 sequences, less than 30% occurring once. The CDR3 runs to 12 residues. V lost 6 bases to trimming and J lost 8 bases, with 11 bases between them. Per the germline V gene, CDR1 is MNHNS and CDR2 is SASEGT. This clonotype originated in a human donor in good health. Some libraries in this study had Jurkat cell RNA spiked in. Input material: naive CD8+ T cells from blood, with Jurkat cell RNA spiked in. The subset: FACS-sorted CD8+CD4-CCR7+CD45RA+ naive T cells. The V gene is TRBV6-1, the J gene TRBJ2-1; a possible D gene is TRBD1 (6 bases). The CDR3 reads CASRPQGYEQFF. CDR3 DNA: TGTGCCAGCAGACCACAGGGCTATGAGCAGTTCTTC.